The entry below describes one T cell receptor (beta chain). No antigen is known for it. These data come from a study of cytomegalovirus exposure and HLA in healthy donors. At the level of the study: Genotyping of 400 or so donors showed that around 86% belonged to the Caucasian-associated ancestry cluster.

Whole-study results and caveats: HLA restriction was apparent for most CMV-associated TCR beta chains in a later analysis.

CDR3 length equals 13 residues. Germline CDR1 and CDR2: MNHEY and SVGAGI. The V end lost 7 bases, the J end lost 4 bases, and 13 bases lay between the germline ends. Vbeta (60) and Jbeta (13) primers were used in the PCR. Measured with immunoSEQ multiplex PCR; TCRdb has only the in-frame clones, and not every one. The repertoire holds around 70,000 clones, with more than 75% as singletons. The rearrangement uses TRBV6-5 and TRBJ1-2, with a possible D match to TRBD1 (5 bases). The TCR was taken from a male donor in good health and CMV-seropositive. Sequenced input: PBMCs. CDR3 in DNA: TGTGCCAGCACCAAGGGGCCCGGCTATGGCTACACCTTC. As protein: CASTKGPGYGYTF.